This paragraph covers one T cell receptor beta chain sequence. Its antigen remains unknown. This CDR3 is also generated by other DNA sequences in the sample. Here immunoSEQ multiplex PCR was the method, and the copy in TCRdb shows in-frame clones only, minus some. Among 2,100,000 or so clones listed, approximately 95% were seen once. This sample was taken from a study of shared clonotypes between healthy human individuals. On the study more broadly: CD4 naive and CD4 memory each took three plates per donor, while CD8 naive took two and CD8 memory one.

The study, taken as a whole, reports: Lower generation probabilities were found for non-shared clonotypes than for those shared by all four donors. In this cohort, only blood was sampled, and tissue repertoires likely differ. It was observed that roughly 5.1% of naive CD4 clonotypes were shared across several donors.

This CDR3 spans 17 amino acids. Looked up from germline, CDR1 is SGDLS and CDR2 is YYNGEE. The V segment lost 0 bases and the J segment 2 bases; nucleotides outside the gene matches: 6. The sequencing sample was made of naive CD4+ T cells sorted from blood. The subset: CD45RA+ positively selected. The TCR sequence derives from a man between 18 and 35 years old in good health. The chain is built from TRBV9 and TRBJ2-3; 10 bases map to TRBD2. The CDR3 reads CASSVDPSGGATDTQYF. The CDR3 DNA reads TGTGCCAGCAGCGTAGATCCGAGCGGGGGGGCCACAGATACGCAGTATTTT.